This T cell receptor (beta chain) comes out of a study of shared clonotypes between healthy human individuals. Findings and limits, study-wide: Roughly 4.6% of naive CD4 clonotypes were common to a few donors.

V lost 8 bases and J lost 3; bases outside the gene matches: 8. Germline values: CDR1 KGHSH, CDR2 LQKENI. The CDR3 runs to 14 residues. The donors, healthy adults who were HIV-negative, had experienced no recent acute infections or vaccinations. The method was immunoSEQ multiplex PCR; TCRdb's version includes in-frame clones alone and lacks a portion of them. The sample yields approximately 1,000,000 clones, around 78% seen once. Worth noting for this clone: No antigen is known for it.

What was sequenced was memory CD4+ T cells from PBMCs. The subset is: CD45RA-negative fraction. This sequence joins TRBV18 and TRBJ2-7; TRBD2 aligns across 9 bases. The TCR originated in a man aged 18-30 years in good health. Some clones in this sample may be carry-over from other donors' samples. The CDR3 loop is CASRRVAGVYEQYF. CDR3 nucleotide sequence: TGTGCCAGCCGTCGAGTAGCGGGAGTCTACGAGCAGTACTTC.